This section outlines one T cell receptor (beta chain) sequence together with its context. Antigen unknown. With 3 bases removed from V and 0 bases from J, the gap between germline ends came to 9 bases. Germline lookup yields CDR1 MNHEY and CDR2 SMNVEV (reference sequence). The CDR3 runs to 15 residues. This sample is part of a study of shared clonotypes between healthy human individuals. The study, taken as a whole, reports: A small donor pool kept down the genetic and exposure-history diversity that was represented.

Per sorted-subset replicate PCR, input was approximately 180 ng DNA, representing around 29,000 T cell genomes. TCRdb's copy holds only in-frame clones and misses some; the assay was immunoSEQ multiplex PCR. The sample lists 300,000 to 400,000 clones; roughly 70% were seen once. This sequence originates from a man younger than 40 in good health. Sequenced sample: memory CD4+ T cells sorted from blood. Described subset: CD45RA-negative fraction. The gene calls are TRBV27 and TRBJ1-5; D remains unclear. CDR3 DNA: TGTGCCAGCAGTTTGGGGTTAAATAGCAATCAGCCCCAGCATTTT. It encodes CASSLGLNSNQPQHF.